One T cell receptor beta chain is described in this entry. Its antigen is undetermined. TCRdb passed the 5' RACE reads through MiXCR, listing each CDR3 protein once. The profile shows hundreds of thousands of distinct CDR3 sequences, around a quarter of them singletons. The sample is drawn from a study of T-cell memory formation after mild COVID-19. Across the whole study: TCR clusters largely stayed donor specific.

After removal of 6 bases from V and 6 bases from J, the junction contained 2 bases not matched to a gene. The CDR3 sequence is 14 residues long. Looked up from germline, CDR1 is MNHEY and CDR2 is SVGAGI. The study's findings and limits: There was no confirmation that second-wave clones peaking on day 37 were SARS-CoV-2 specific. Pre-infection memory harbored some responding clones, suggesting cross-reactive memory joined.

The chain is built from TRBV6-5 and TRBJ2-1; 13 bases align to TRBD2. The receptor was isolated from an adult woman who had mild COVID-19 (a few samples of this study predate the infection). Cell type and time point are not known. Sequences were obtained from PBMCs or a T cell subset sorted from them (not recorded which). The CDR3 DNA reads as TGTGCCAGCAGGCGACTAGCGGGGGGCAATGAGCAGTTCTTC. This sequence encodes CASRRLAGGNEQFF.